This T cell receptor beta chain is from a study of OX40 agonist ivuxolimab in advanced cancers. Data came from immunoSEQ multiplex PCR; TCRdb stores just in-frame clones and leaves some out. The sample has about 74,000 clones, around 86% seen once. Germline CDR1 SGHRS, CDR2 YFSETQ. The CDR3 consists of 12 residues. Between the trimmed V and J ends, which lost 1 base and 8 bases, there was a span of 9 bases. The clonotype comes from an adult with an advanced solid tumor such as melanoma, head and neck, liver or kidney cancer. The chain uses TRBV5-1 and TRBJ1-2, with D unresolved. Sequencing used CD4+ or CD8+ T cells sorted from blood, obtained in a trial of the OX40 agonist ivuxolimab. This CDR3 reads CASSLRGGGYTF. Here the CDR3 DNA reads TGCGCCAGCAGCTTGCGGGGAGGGGGCTACACCTTC.